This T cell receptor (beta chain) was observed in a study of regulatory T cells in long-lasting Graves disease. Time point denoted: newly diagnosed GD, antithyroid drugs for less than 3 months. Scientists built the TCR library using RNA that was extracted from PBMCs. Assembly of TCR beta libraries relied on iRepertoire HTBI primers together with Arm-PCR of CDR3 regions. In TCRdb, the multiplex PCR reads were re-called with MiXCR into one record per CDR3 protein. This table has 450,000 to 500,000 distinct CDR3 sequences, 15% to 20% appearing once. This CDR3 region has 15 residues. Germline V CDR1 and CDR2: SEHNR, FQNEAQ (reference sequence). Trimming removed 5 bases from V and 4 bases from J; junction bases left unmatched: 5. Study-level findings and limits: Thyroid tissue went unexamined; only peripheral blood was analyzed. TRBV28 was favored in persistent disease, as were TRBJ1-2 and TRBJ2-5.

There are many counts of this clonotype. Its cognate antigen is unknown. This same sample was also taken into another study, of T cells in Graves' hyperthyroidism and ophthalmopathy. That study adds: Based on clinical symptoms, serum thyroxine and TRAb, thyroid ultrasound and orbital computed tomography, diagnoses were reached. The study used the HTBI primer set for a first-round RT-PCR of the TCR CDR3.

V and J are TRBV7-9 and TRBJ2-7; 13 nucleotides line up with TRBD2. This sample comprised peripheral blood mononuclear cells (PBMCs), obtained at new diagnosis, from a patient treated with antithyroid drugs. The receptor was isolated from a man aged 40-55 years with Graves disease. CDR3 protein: CASSPGLAGAYEQYF. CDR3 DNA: TGTGCCAGCAGCCCCGGACTAGCGGGAGCATACGAGCAGTACTTC.